Presented here are 32 T cell receptor beta chains from one specimen sequenced in a study of shared clonotypes between healthy human individuals. Only in-frame clones appear in the TCRdb table, and some are missing; sequencing was by immunoSEQ multiplex PCR. The data hold about 1 million clones, with about three quarters observed a single time. The sample taken for sequencing was memory CD4+ T cells sorted from blood. As for subset: CD45RA-negative fraction. These receptors all come from a man aged 18 to 30 in good health.

The rearrangement links TRBV7-2 to TRBJ2-5; 8 bases line up with TRBD1. The CDR3 totals 16 residues. V shed 5 bases and J 4 bases; nucleotides not matched to a gene: 12. The germline gives CDR1 SGHTA, CDR2 FQGNSA. For the CDR3, the DNA is TGTGCCAGCAGCAGAACAGGACAGGGTAATACAGAGACCCAGTACTTC. Its protein product is CASSRTGQGNTETQYF.

This clone has just one count. The chain joins TRBV5-4 to TRBJ1-2, with 10 bases identical to TRBD1. This CDR3 has 15 amino acids. CDR1 and CDR2 from the germline V gene are SGHNT and YYREEE (reference sequence). V lost 2 bases, J lost 4 bases, and 5 bases stayed unmatched. The CDR3 region has the DNA TGTGCCAGCAGCTTCGGACAGGGGGAATTCTATGGCTACACCTTC. Amino acid sequence: CASSFGQGEFYGYTF.

The chain carries TRBV10-3 and TRBJ1-4; D remains unclear. This CDR3 region has 14 residues. CDR1 is ENHRY and CDR2 is SYGVKD in the germline V gene. V lost 10 bases and J lost 0, with 12 bases in between. The CDR3 region has the DNA TGTGCCACAACCCTGGACGCAACTAATGAAAAACTGTTTTTT. Translated: CATTLDATNEKLFF.

The chain uses TRBV5-4 and TRBJ2-3, with D tentatively TRBD1 (6 bases). Trimming removed 1 base at V and 4 bases at J, with 10 bases between. CDR3 length: 14 amino acids. The germline V gene has CDR1 SGHNT and CDR2 YYREEE (reference sequence). The CDR3 nucleotides read TGTGCCAGCAGCTTGATATGGGGGCCAGATACGCAGTATTTT. This codes for CASSLIWGPDTQYF.

This clone was observed a few times. V and J are TRBV2 and TRBJ2-4; 8 bases are a match to TRBD1. Germline V lookup: CDR1 SNHLY, CDR2 FYNNEI. V trimming: 8 bases; J trimming: 5 bases; junction bases outside the gene matches: 8. The CDR3 is 14 residues long. CDR3 in amino acids: CASLGQGGQNIQYF. In DNA, the CDR3 is TGTGCCAGCCTTGGACAGGGCGGTCAAAACATTCAGTACTTC. Full variable domain (outside the CDR3, taken from reference TRBV2 and TRBJ2-4): EPEVTQTPSHQVTQMGQEVILRCVPISNHLYFYWYRQILGQKVEFLVSFYNNEISEKSEIFDDQFSVERPDGSNFTLKIRSTKLEDSAMYFCASLGQGGQNIQYFGAGTRLSVL.

The V gene is TRBV5-1, the J gene TRBJ1-1, with D maybe TRBD1 (6 bases). Germline CDR1 and CDR2: SGHRS and YFSETQ. The CDR3 contains 15 residues. The V and J ends lost 4 bases and 3 bases respectively, with 16 bases between them. The CDR3 region is CASSLRTVIDTEAFF. Here the CDR3 DNA reads TGCGCCAGCAGCCTAAGGACAGTTATTGACACTGAAGCTTTCTTT.

This clone was observed many times. This chain joins TRBV18 and TRBJ2-3; no clear D. This CDR3 is 15 amino acids long. Trimming removed 6 bases from V and 2 bases from J, with 15 bases in between. Germline assignment: CDR1 KGHSH and CDR2 LQKENI. CDR3 protein: CASSPSGDFTDTQYF. Written as DNA, the CDR3 is TGTGCCAGCTCCCCCAGTGGTGATTTCACAGATACGCAGTATTTT.

J is TRBJ1-6 and V is TRBV30; 8 nucleotides align to TRBD1. Per the germline V gene, CDR1 is GTSNPN and CDR2 is SVGIG (reference sequence). This CDR3 has 15 residues. V dropped 0 bases and J dropped 8; count of bases not matched to a gene: 6. CDR3 DNA: TGTGCCTGGAGTGTGGAGTCAGGGGGCCATTCACCCCTCCACTTT. Amino acid sequence: CAWSVESGGHSPLHF.

This clone was observed once. Relative to the germline gene, one junction end is altered; a read error may explain this. This CDR3 is also generated by other DNA sequences in the sample. The DNA of the CDR3 is TGTGCCAGCAGCTCCGGTTTGACTACCAAAGGGGCCTACAATCAGCCCCAACATTTT. Its protein is CASSSGLTTKGAYNQPQHF. The rearrangement joins TRBV7-9 to TRBJ1-5; D is possibly TRBD1 (5 bases). From germline, CDR1 is SEHNR and CDR2 FQNEAQ (reference sequence). The CDR3 consists of 19 residues.

The chain has TRBV15 and TRBJ2-3; TRBD2 matches at 15 bases. Germline V CDR1 and CDR2: LNHNV, YYDKDF (reference sequence). J was trimmed by 5 bases and V by 3 bases; bases with no gene match: 3. The CDR3 sequence is 16 residues long. In nucleotides, the CDR3 is TGTGCCACCAGCAGCGGACTAGCGGGAGGGGAAGATACGCAGTATTTT. Its protein is CATSSGLAGGEDTQYF.

As concerns this clone: Compared with germline, one end of the junction differs, possibly owing to a read error. Other nucleotide sequences in the sample specify the same CDR3. CDR3 coding DNA: TGTAGCGTCTACCCCGGGCCGACCTACGAGCAGTACTTC. Protein sequence: CSVYPGPTYEQYF. This sequence joins TRBV29-1 and TRBJ2-7, with D possibly matching TRBD2 (5 bases). CDR3 length: 13 amino acids. The germline CDR1 and CDR2 sequences are SQVTM and ANQGSEA.

The V call is TRBV6-5, the J call TRBJ2-7, with 9 bases fitting TRBD2. The length of the CDR3 is 16 residues. The germline V gene has CDR1 MNHEY and CDR2 SVGAGI. The V gene end was trimmed by 4 bases and the J gene end by 1 base; junction bases not matched to a gene: 8. CDR3 DNA sequence: TGTGCCAGCAGTTTTAACGGGCTAGCGGGATCCTACGAGCAGTACTTC. Translated: CASSFNGLAGSYEQYF.

V and J are TRBV6-6 and TRBJ2-7, with 7 bases that match TRBD2. The CDR3 contains 16 residues. Unmatched junction bases numbered 11, after V lost 3 bases and J lost 3 bases. Germline V gives CDR1 MNHNY, CDR2 SVGAGI (reference sequence). CDR3 DNA sequence: TGTGCCAGCAGTTATCGCTCTCCTAGCGGCGGCTACGAGCAGTACTTC. As protein: CASSYRSPSGGYEQYF.

The V and J genes are TRBV19 and TRBJ1-5; D is unresolved. Per the germline V gene, CDR1 is LNHDA and CDR2 is SQIVND (reference sequence). The CDR3 spans 18 residues. Between the trimmed V and J ends, which lost 5 bases and 5 bases, there was a span of 25 bases. Written as DNA, the CDR3 is TGTGCCAGTAGTCCATATAGAGGAGGTTTTCCCAAGGATCAGCCCCAGCATTTT. Translation: CASSPYRGGFPKDQPQHF. Variable domain in full (rest from reference TRBV19 and TRBJ1-5): DGGITQSPKYLFRKEGQNVTLSCEQNLNHDAMYWYRQDPGQGLRLIYYSQIVNDFQKGDIAEGYSVSREKKESFPLTVTSAQKNPTAFYLCASSPYRGGFPKDQPQHFGDGTRLSIL.

The chain carries TRBV10-3 and TRBJ2-1; D is possibly TRBD1 (6 bases). Between the trimmed V and J ends, which lost 6 bases and 6 bases, there was a span of 15 bases. This CDR3 is built from 14 residues. Germline CDR1 ENHRY, CDR2 SYGVKD. The CDR3 nucleotides read TGTGCCATCAGCATACGGACAGAGCTCAATGAGCAGTTCTTC. It translates to CAISIRTELNEQFF.

The rearrangement uses TRBV11-2 and TRBJ2-3, with a tentative D call TRBD2 (6 bases). V dropped 5 bases and J dropped 5 bases, with 23 bases sitting between them. Germline values: CDR1 SGHAT, CDR2 FQNNGV. This CDR3 has 17 amino acids. CDR3 protein: CASSPWTLIRREDTQYF. CDR3 DNA sequence: TGTGCCAGCAGCCCGTGGACCCTCATTAGGAGGGAAGATACGCAGTATTTT.

The chain recombines TRBV9 with TRBJ2-1; 8 positions agree with TRBD2. This CDR3 spans 17 amino acids. In germline, CDR1 is SGDLS, CDR2 YYNGEE. The V gene end was trimmed by 0 bases and the J gene end by 6 bases; junction bases not matched to a gene: 11. CDR3 DNA sequence: TGTGCCAGCAGCGTAGAAATTAGCGGGGATGGCTCCAATGAGCAGTTCTTC. It is translated as CASSVEISGDGSNEQFF.

The V gene is TRBV5-1, the J gene TRBJ1-4; D unresolved. Between the trimmed V and J ends, which lost 0 bases and 8 bases, there was a span of 14 bases. This CDR3 region has 15 residues. In germline, CDR1 is SGHRS, CDR2 YFSETQ. CDR3 bases: TGCGCCAGCAGCTTGGCCAGCCCCAGAGGGGAAAAACTGTTTTTT. This encodes CASSLASPRGEKLFF. The entire variable domain, with the rest obtained from reference TRBV5-1 and TRBJ1-4, is as follows: KAGVTQTPRYLIKTRGQQVTLSCSPISGHRSVSWYQQTPGQGLQFLFEYFSETQRNKGNFPGRFSGRQFSNSRSEMNVSTLELGDSALYLCASSLASPRGEKLFFGSGTQLSVL.

The rearrangement uses TRBV10-3 and TRBJ1-4; no reliable D call. The CDR3 contains 15 residues. Germline-derived CDR1 and CDR2 are ENHRY and SYGVKD. Trimming removed 0 bases at V and 8 bases at J, with 13 bases between. The CDR3 protein is CAISESSGVVEKLFF. In DNA, the CDR3 is TGTGCCATCAGTGAGTCGTCTGGGGTTGTAGAAAAACTGTTTTTT.

V is TRBV7-9 and J is TRBJ2-3, with D possibly matching TRBD2 (6 bases). Trimming removed 8 bases at V and 6 bases at J, with 15 bases between. CDR3 length: 13 residues. In germline, CDR1 is SEHNR, CDR2 FQNEAQ (reference sequence). The DNA for the CDR3 is TGTGCCAGCGATCGCCGGCGGGGCGATACGCAGTATTTT. It is translated as CASDRRRGDTQYF.

The chain joins TRBV29-1 to TRBJ1-2; no definite D call. This CDR3 is built from 11 residues. V shed 4 bases and J shed 6 bases, with 9 bases lying between them. Germline CDR1 reads SQVTM; CDR2 reads ANQGSEA. The CDR3 loop reads CSVGADNGYTF. CDR3 DNA sequence: TGCAGCGTTGGAGCAGATAATGGCTACACCTTC.

This chain links TRBV11-1 with TRBJ2-7; D gene ambiguous. Germline loops: CDR1 SGHAT, CDR2 FQDESV (reference sequence). The CDR3 sequence is 16 residues long. V was trimmed by 2 bases and J by 4 bases, leaving 18 bases between them. Written as DNA, the CDR3 is TGTGCCAGCAGCTTACTTGCAGGACGTTCCAATTACGAGCAGTACTTC. It translates to CASSLLAGRSNYEQYF.

The chain carries TRBV9 and TRBJ1-5, with D maybe TRBD1 (6 bases). Germline CDR1 and CDR2: SGDLS and YYNGEE. The germline V and J ends were trimmed by 2 bases and 0 bases, with 9 bases remaining between them. This CDR3 comprises 15 residues. The CDR3: CASSVGTNSNQPQHF. In DNA, the CDR3 is TGTGCCAGCAGCGTTGGGACAAATAGCAATCAGCCCCAGCATTTT. The full variable domain, in which reference TRBV9 and TRBJ1-5 provide the parts outside the CDR3, is DSGVTQTPKHLITATGQRVTLRCSPRSGDLSVYWYQQSLDQGLQFLIQYYNGEERAKGNILERFSAQQFPDLHSELNLSSLELGDSALYFCASSVGTNSNQPQHFGDGTRLSIL.

This clone was seen more than once but under ten times. This sequence joins TRBV5-1 and TRBJ2-1; D gene unclear. CDR3 length equals 13 residues. CDR1 and CDR2 from the germline V gene are SGHRS and YFSETQ. Trimming pared 4 bases from V and 7 bases from J, leaving 12 bases between. CDR3 in amino acids: CASSNPQDNEQFF. In DNA form, the CDR3 reads TGCGCCAGCAGCAATCCCCAGGATAATGAGCAGTTCTTC.

This chain links TRBV7-9 with TRBJ2-7, with D possibly being TRBD2 (6 bases). Trimming cost V 5 bases and J 1 base, with 18 bases left between them. CDR3 size: 16 residues. CDR1 and CDR2 (germline): SEHNR, FQNEAQ (reference sequence). CDR3 bases: TGTGCCAGCAGCCGTGTCGGTGGTGGGAGGTCCTACGAGCAGTACTTC. Its translation: CASSRVGGGRSYEQYF.

The V and J genes are TRBV18 and TRBJ2-1, with D tentatively TRBD2 (6 bases). Germline V gene sequence: CDR1 KGHSH, CDR2 LQKENI. This CDR3 is 13 amino acids long. V was trimmed by 3 bases and J by 8 bases, leaving 11 bases between them. The CDR3 spells CASSPRWGDEQFF. For the CDR3, the DNA is TGTGCCAGCTCACCTAGGTGGGGGGATGAGCAGTTCTTC.

The chain joins TRBV6-6 to TRBJ1-4; D might be TRBD1 (6 bases). In germline, CDR1 is MNHNY, CDR2 SVGAGI (reference sequence). The V and J ends lost 8 bases and 8 bases respectively, with 12 bases between them. This CDR3 contains 12 residues. CDR3 sequence (DNA): TGTGCCAGCCACTTTAGGGGGGAAAAACTGTTTTTT. It translates to CASHFRGEKLFF.

The chain uses TRBV10-1 and TRBJ2-3, with 11 bases identical to TRBD2. CDR3 length: 15 amino acids. Unmatched junction bases numbered 2, after V lost 2 bases and J lost 4 bases. Germline assignment: CDR1 WNHNN and CDR2 SYGVQD (reference sequence). The CDR3 reads CASSEGTSGSDTQYF. CDR3 sequence (DNA): TGCGCCAGCAGTGAGGGGACTAGCGGCTCAGATACGCAGTATTTT.

The chain links TRBV7-3 to TRBJ2-7; 14 bases match TRBD2. Germline CDR1 and CDR2: SGHTA and FQGTGA. V was clipped by 8 bases and J by 6 bases; unmatched bases: 9. This CDR3 has 15 amino acids. DNA for the CDR3: TGTGCCAGCTCTTGGGGACTAGCGGGGGTCGGCGAGCAGTACTTC. Its protein product is CASSWGLAGVGEQYF.

The rearrangement links TRBV2 to TRBJ2-2; tentatively, D is TRBD1 (5 bases). The CDR3 has 16 residues. Trimming left V 3 bases short and J 4 bases short, with 15 bases between. Germline V CDR1 and CDR2: SNHLY, FYNNEI. As DNA, the CDR3 is TGTGCCAGCAGTGATAGTTTTGGTAGGGGCACCGGGGAGCTGTTTTTT. This translates into CASSDSFGRGTGELFF.

V and J are TRBV6-1 and TRBJ2-6; a weak D match, TRBD1 (6 bases). This CDR3 is 15 amino acids long. Trimming removed 8 bases from V and 4 bases from J, with 15 bases in between. Germline lookup yields CDR1 MNHNS and CDR2 SASEGT. As DNA, the CDR3 is TGTGCCAGCGACAGGAGGACATCGGGGGCCAACGTCCTGACTTTC. It yields the protein CASDRRTSGANVLTF.

Here the CDR3 DNA reads TGTGCCAGCAGCCCCCTATTGAGCAACAATGAGCAGTTCTTC. Its translation is CASSPLLSNNEQFF. This rearrangement joins TRBV14 to TRBJ2-1; no definite D call. From germline, CDR1 is SGHDN and CDR2 FVKESK. This CDR3 region has 14 residues. V lost 4 bases and J 5 bases, leaving 12 bases between the germline ends.